A single TCR beta chain is shown here with its context. Its antigen remains unidentified. Positive magnetic bead selection separated CD4+ and CD8+ cells, and flow cytometry confirmed purity. The authors' processing: Large patient CD8+ clones, those above 1%, rarely matched published virus-specific TCRB sequences. The assay was immunoSEQ multiplex PCR, and TCRdb's table has in-frame clones only and misses some. V, J and clone size were drawn from that table, and D and trimming were deduced from the DNA. The data contain 13,000 or so clones, around 70% of them singletons. These data originate in a study of somatic mutations in cytotoxic T cells in rheumatoid arthritis. The wider study: Blood samples of about 30 ml were drawn from patients (in EDTA) right after diagnosis and before any treatment.

The germline gives CDR1 MNHNS, CDR2 SASEGT. This CDR3 is 15 amino acids long. Trimming removed 0 bases at V and 0 bases at J, with 8 bases between. Study outcomes and limitations: Among patients with rheumatoid arthritis, but not healthy controls, CD8+ clonality increased with age.

The rearrangement uses TRBV6-1 and TRBJ1-1, with D uncertain. This TCR came from an adult with rheumatoid arthritis. Sequences were obtained from CD8+ T cells sorted from blood. The CDR3 region is CASSEAGRLNTEAFF. Here the CDR3 DNA reads TGTGCCAGCAGTGAAGCGGGCCGACTGAACACTGAAGCTTTCTTT.